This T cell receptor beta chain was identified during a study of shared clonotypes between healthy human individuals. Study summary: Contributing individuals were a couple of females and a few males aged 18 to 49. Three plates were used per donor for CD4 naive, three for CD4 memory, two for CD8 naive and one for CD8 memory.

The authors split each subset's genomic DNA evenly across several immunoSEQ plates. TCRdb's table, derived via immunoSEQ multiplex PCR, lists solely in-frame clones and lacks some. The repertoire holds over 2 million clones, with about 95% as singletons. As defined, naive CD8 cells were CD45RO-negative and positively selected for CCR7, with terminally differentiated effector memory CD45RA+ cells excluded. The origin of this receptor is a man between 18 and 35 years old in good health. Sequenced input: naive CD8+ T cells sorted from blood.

CDR3: CASSPLYGSYEQYF. CDR3 DNA sequence: TGTGCCAGCTCACCACTGTACGGGTCCTACGAGCAGTACTTC. The chain recombines TRBV18 with TRBJ2-7; D gene unclear. The V gene lost 1 base and the J gene lost 1 base, with 8 bases spanning the gap. From germline, CDR1 is KGHSH and CDR2 LQKENI. The CDR3 extends over 14 amino acids.